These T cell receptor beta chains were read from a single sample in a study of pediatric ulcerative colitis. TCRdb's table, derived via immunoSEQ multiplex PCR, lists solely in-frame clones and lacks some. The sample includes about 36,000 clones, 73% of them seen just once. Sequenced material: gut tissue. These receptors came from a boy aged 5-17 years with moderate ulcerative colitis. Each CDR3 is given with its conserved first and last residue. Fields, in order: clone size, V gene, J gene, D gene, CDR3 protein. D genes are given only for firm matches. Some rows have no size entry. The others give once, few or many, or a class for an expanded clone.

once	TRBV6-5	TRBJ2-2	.	CASSYMGAGGELFF
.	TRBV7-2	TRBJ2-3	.	CASSLGVADTQYF
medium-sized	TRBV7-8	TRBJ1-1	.	CASSTRQSGNTEAFF
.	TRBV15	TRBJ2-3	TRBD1	CATSRGSVRTGGTDTQYF
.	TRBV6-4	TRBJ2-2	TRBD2	CASSEQTSGRNTGELFF
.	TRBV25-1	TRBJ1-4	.	CASSSLEATNEKLFF
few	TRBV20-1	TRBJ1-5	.	CSAGGEPQHF
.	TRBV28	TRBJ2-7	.	CASTPFSSYEQYF
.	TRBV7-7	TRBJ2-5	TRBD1	CASSLEVGQGIGETQYF
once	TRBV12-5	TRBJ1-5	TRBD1	CASGLGLDRGHQPQHF
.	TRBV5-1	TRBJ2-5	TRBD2	CASSLAGGALETQYF
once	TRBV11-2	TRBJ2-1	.	CASSLDRSGYEQFF
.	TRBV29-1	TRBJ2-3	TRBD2	CSVGKTSGVTDTQYF
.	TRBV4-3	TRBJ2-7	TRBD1	CASSTWTGGYHEQYF
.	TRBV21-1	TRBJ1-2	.	CASGNLDQGFTYGYTF
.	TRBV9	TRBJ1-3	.	CASSTSGTIGNTIYF
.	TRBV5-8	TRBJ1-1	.	CASSLEIEREAFF
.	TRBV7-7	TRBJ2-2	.	CASSPRLTGELFF
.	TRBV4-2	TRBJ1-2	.	CASSQGWQGRALNYGYTF
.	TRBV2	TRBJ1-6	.	CASRGAGGARVNSPLHF
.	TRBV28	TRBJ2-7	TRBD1	CASSDRGRSYEQYF
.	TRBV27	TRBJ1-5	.	CASSLAGNQPQHF
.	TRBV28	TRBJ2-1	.	CASRDSGGAFYNEQFF
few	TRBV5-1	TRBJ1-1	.	CASSGGHPNTEAFF
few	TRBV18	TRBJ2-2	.	CASSLLTGATGELFF
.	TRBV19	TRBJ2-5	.	CASSPLTGKTQYF
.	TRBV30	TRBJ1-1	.	CAWSVAGHTEAFF
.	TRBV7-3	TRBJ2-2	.	CASSLRSEGAGELFF
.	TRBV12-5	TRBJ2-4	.	CASGMGLVLAKNIQYF
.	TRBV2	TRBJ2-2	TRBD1	CASSFRDRGRVDTGELFF
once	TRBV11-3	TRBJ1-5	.	CASSSGGVGGGNQPQHF
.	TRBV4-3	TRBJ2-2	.	CASSLQTTGELFF
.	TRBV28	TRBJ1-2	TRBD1	CALLEPGGGYGYTF
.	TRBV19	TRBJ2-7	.	CASSPSPYEQYF
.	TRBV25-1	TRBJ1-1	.	CASSYGLGEGTEAFF
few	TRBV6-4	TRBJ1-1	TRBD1	CASSDRDRGSAFF
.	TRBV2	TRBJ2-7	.	CASSWLYEQYF